This T cell receptor beta chain was documented in a study of CD8 T cells in Susac syndrome. Points from the study as a whole: The relatively small number of individuals in the TCR sequencing and HLA analysis was acknowledged by the study.

The RNA input was 0.5 to 1 ug, and it was reverse transcribed with random hexamers. TCRdb re-called the immunoSEQ multiplex PCR reads with MiXCR, one entry per CDR3 protein. The table shows about 90,000 distinct CDR3 sequences, with 96% occurring only once. As concerns this clonotype: Its antigen is unknown.

Input material: CD8+ T cells from PBMCs. This receptor was identified in a human donor with Susac syndrome.

The CDR3, as DNA: TGTGCCAGCAGCCGGGGGTTCACCGGGGAGCTGTTTTTT. Its protein product is CASSRGFTGELFF. The rearrangement joins TRBV9 to TRBJ2-2, with a weak D call TRBD2 (6 bases). V lost 4 bases to trimming and J lost 4 bases, with 8 bases between them. This CDR3 contains 13 residues. The germline V gene has CDR1 SGDLS and CDR2 YYNGEE.